The clone carrying this TCR beta chain turned up a few times. The data originate from a study of beta chain features in type 1 diabetes. Around 110 mL of blood, on average, came from one heparinised draw per donor. Of the isolated RNA, all was reverse transcribed, and so the sequenced material was expressed TCRB transcripts. Data came from immunoSEQ multiplex PCR; TCRdb stores just in-frame clones and leaves some out. The profile shows about 220,000 clones, roughly a tenth of them singletons. CDR1 and CDR2 from the germline V gene are SGHTA and FQGTGA. The CDR3 consists of 13 residues. Deletions cut 1 base from V and 3 bases from J, with 4 bases between.

This TCR came from a man aged 18-30 years in good health. The specimen was central memory CD4+ T cells from blood. The chain joins TRBV7-3 to TRBJ2-1; the D is unclear. CDR3 region: CASSLSLYNEQFF. The CDR3 nucleotides are TGTGCCAGCAGCTTAAGTCTCTACAATGAGCAGTTCTTC.